These 30 T cell receptor beta chains were all obtained from the same sample, sequenced in a study of T-cell reconstitution after alpha-beta-depleted transplantation in children. This sample's TCRbeta library carried unique molecular identifier barcodes. TCRdb reprocessed the PCR reads via MiXCR and lists one record per CDR3 protein. The sample lists 75,000 to 90,000 distinct CDR3 sequences, 12% to 15% occurring once. Material: PBMCs, mostly from graft donor cells, obtained 180 days after TCRalphabeta/CD19-depleted stem cell transplant. Receptors originate from a male patient between 2 and 15 years old who had a stem cell transplant for acute lymphoblastic leukemia, so the T cells may come from the graft donor.

This sequence joins TRBV7-3 and TRBJ2-6, with TRBD1 identical over 7 bases. Germline V CDR1 and CDR2: SGHTA, FQGTGA. V lost 6 bases, J lost 0 bases, and 8 bases stayed unmatched. The length of the CDR3 is 17 residues. DNA of the CDR3: TGTGCCAGCAGTTCTACAGGGGCCACCTCTGGGGCCAACGTCCTGACTTTC. This translates into CASSSTGATSGANVLTF.

This sequence joins TRBV20-1 and TRBJ1-2; D unclear. Germline CDR1 and CDR2: DFQATT and SNEGSKA (reference sequence). Trimming left V 3 bases short and J 4 bases short, with 12 bases between. The length of the CDR3 is 13 residues. CDR3 sequence reads: CSASLPWVYGYTF. CDR3 in DNA: TGCAGTGCTAGCCTGCCCTGGGTCTATGGCTACACCTTC.

This clonotype has ten or more counts. This chain links TRBV5-1 with TRBJ2-1; D may be TRBD2 (6 bases). The CDR3 covers 14 residues. The V gene lost 0 bases and the J gene lost 5 bases, with 9 bases spanning the gap. Germline V gives CDR1 SGHRS, CDR2 YFSETQ. DNA for the CDR3: TGCGCCAGCAGCTTGGGGGACTCGCACAATGAGCAGTTCTTC. It yields the protein CASSLGDSHNEQFF.

The chain has TRBV27 and TRBJ2-7; D is uncertain. Trimming cost V 1 base and J 4 bases, with 14 bases left between them. The CDR3 covers 15 residues. Looked up from germline, CDR1 is MNHEY and CDR2 is SMNVEV (reference sequence). The CDR3 is CASSLLGQAKYEQYF. The CDR3 nucleotides are TGTGCCAGCAGTTTATTAGGGCAGGCCAAATACGAGCAGTACTTC.

J is TRBJ2-7 and V is TRBV10-3; tentative D call: TRBD2 (5 bases). Looked up from germline, CDR1 is ENHRY and CDR2 is SYGVKD. Trimming left V 6 bases short and J 2 bases short, with 14 bases between. The CDR3 sequence is 14 residues long. CDR3 sequence (DNA): TGTGCCATCAGAGGAGCGGCTCCTACCTACGAGCAGTACTTC. Translating it yields CAIRGAAPTYEQYF.

This clonotype was seen at least ten times. V gene TRBV10-3 combines with J gene TRBJ2-5; D not resolved. Germline loops: CDR1 ENHRY, CDR2 SYGVKD. The ends were cut back, 8 bases at V and 1 base at J, with 5 bases in the middle. The CDR3 runs to 11 residues. The chain's CDR3 is CAIGVQETQYF. CDR3 bases: TGTGCCATCGGGGTCCAAGAGACCCAGTACTTC.

This clonotype was counted a few times. This sequence joins TRBV6-1 and TRBJ2-5, with a weak D call TRBD2 (6 bases). This CDR3 contains 13 residues. The germline V gene encodes CDR1 MNHNS and CDR2 SASEGT. V gave up 4 bases and J gave up 7 bases, with 13 bases separating them. This CDR3 reads CASSVAAWGTQYF. The CDR3, as DNA: TGTGCCAGCAGTGTAGCGGCCTGGGGGACCCAGTACTTC.

The chain joins TRBV6-5 to TRBJ1-6; D remains unclear. CDR3 size: 15 residues. Per germline, CDR1 MNHEY and CDR2 SVGAGI. Trimming took 0 bases from V and 10 from J, leaving 13 bases between them. The CDR3 DNA reads as TGTGCCAGCAGTTACTCCCCGGGCGGAGGATCACCCCTCCACTTT. Residues: CASSYSPGGGSPLHF.

This clonotype was picked up a small number of times. The V gene is TRBV2, the J gene TRBJ1-1, with D tentatively TRBD1 (6 bases). The germline gives CDR1 SNHLY, CDR2 FYNNEI. This CDR3 contains 13 residues. V was cut by 8 bases and J by 1 base, with 11 bases left in between. DNA for the CDR3: TGTGCCAGCCCCCACAGGGAGAACACTGAAGCTTTCTTT. It codes for CASPHRENTEAFF.

The chain has TRBV29-1 and TRBJ1-2, with TRBD1 identical over 8 bases. The CDR3 loop spans 15 amino acids. Germline CDR1 reads SQVTM; CDR2 reads ANQGSEA. V dropped 0 bases and J dropped 2; count of bases not matched to a gene: 5. CDR3 bases: TGCAGCGTTGAAGACCGGGACAGGCGCAACTATGGCTACACCTTC. Encoded protein: CSVEDRDRRNYGYTF. The full variable domain, with the rest looked up from reference TRBV29-1 and TRBJ1-2, is SAVISQKPSRDICQRGTSLTIQCQVDSQVTMMFWYRQQPGQSLTLIATANQGSEATYESGFVIDKFPISRPNLTFSTLTVSNMSPEDSSIYLCSVEDRDRRNYGYTFGSGTRLTVV.

The chain has TRBV18 and TRBJ2-7; TRBD1 aligns across 9 bases. The CDR3 covers 15 residues. The trim removed 2 bases at V and 4 bases at J, leaving 6 bases unmatched. Looked up from germline, CDR1 is KGHSH and CDR2 is LQKENI. CDR3 loop: CASSPRRQGGYEQYF. For the CDR3, the DNA is TGTGCCAGCTCACCAAGGAGACAGGGGGGATACGAGCAGTACTTC.

The V and J genes are TRBV5-6 and TRBJ1-2; TRBD1 might be the D (5 bases). Germline values: CDR1 SGHDT, CDR2 YYEEEE. V was clipped by 3 bases and J by 9 bases, with 21 bases between them. This CDR3 comprises 15 residues. CDR3 sequence reads: CASSWAGIHGTSYTF. In nucleotides, the CDR3 is TGTGCCAGCAGCTGGGCCGGGATCCACGGGACTAGCTACACCTTC.

The chain employs TRBV12-3 or TRBV12-4 and TRBJ2-7; weak D call: TRBD2 (6 bases). This CDR3 comprises 11 residues. The V and J ends lost 8 bases and 7 bases respectively, with 12 bases between them. The CDR3 loop is CASGAGREQYF. The CDR3 DNA reads TGTGCCAGCGGCGCGGGAAGGGAGCAGTACTTC.

The V call is TRBV4-2, the J call TRBJ2-7; the D is unclear. This CDR3 region has 17 residues. V lost 4 bases to trimming and J lost 5 bases, with 24 bases between them. Looked up from germline, CDR1 is LGHNA and CDR2 is YNFKEQ. The CDR3 nucleotides are TGTGCCAGCAGCCCCTCTCGATTTGGTATTGGCGTAAACGAGCAGTACTTC. Protein: CASSPSRFGIGVNEQYF.

The sample holds many counts of this clonotype. The chain couples TRBV6-6 to TRBJ1-4, with a weak D call TRBD1 (5 bases). There are 15 residues in the CDR3. V was trimmed by 7 bases and J by 8 bases, leaving 20 bases between them. The germline CDR1 and CDR2 sequences are MNHNY and SVGAGI (reference sequence). The DNA for the CDR3 is TGTGCCAGCACCCCGGGTGGCAGGGAAGGAGAAAAACTGTTTTTT. It is translated as CASTPGGREGEKLFF.

This clonotype turned up a few times. The J gene is TRBJ2-3, the V gene TRBV20-1; D not resolved. V was trimmed by 6 bases and J by 2 bases, leaving 15 bases between them. The CDR3 extends over 14 amino acids. Germline V gene data show CDR1 as DFQATT and CDR2 as SNEGSKA (reference sequence). CDR3 coding DNA: TGCAGTGCCCCGGCCATTCCGTTCACAGATACGCAGTATTTT. Translated: CSAPAIPFTDTQYF.

The J gene is TRBJ1-2, the V gene TRBV9; D unclear. The CDR3 consists of 14 residues. Between the trimmed V and J ends, which lost 4 bases and 8 bases, there was a span of 18 bases. The germline V gene encodes CDR1 SGDLS and CDR2 YYNGEE. The CDR3 nucleotides are TGTGCCAGCAGCCCAAGGTCAGCTAATAGGGGCTACACCTTC. This codes for CASSPRSANRGYTF.

The CDR3 reads CASSPPASGVLYEQYF. The CDR3 DNA reads as TGTGCCAGCAGCCCGCCGGCTAGCGGAGTCCTCTACGAGCAGTACTTC. The genes are TRBV7-9 and TRBJ2-7, with 7 nucleotides matching TRBD2. This CDR3 region has 16 residues. V was clipped by 5 bases and J by 3 bases; unmatched bases: 13. The V gene's germline CDR1 is SEHNR and CDR2 FQNEAQ (reference sequence).

This clonotype was seen a handful of times. V and J are TRBV14 and TRBJ2-3; a weak D match, TRBD2 (5 bases). In germline, CDR1 is SGHDN, CDR2 FVKESK. Trimming shortened V by 1 base and J by 2 bases, and 13 bases separated the two germline ends. The CDR3 runs 16 residues. The CDR3 is CASSQVSGKYTDTQYF. The CDR3 DNA is TGTGCCAGCAGCCAAGTTTCGGGGAAGTACACAGATACGCAGTATTTT.

The rearrangement uses TRBV29-1 and TRBJ2-1; TRBD2 matches 14 bases. The CDR3 extends over 15 amino acids. CDR1 SQVTM and CDR2 ANQGSEA come from the germline V gene. The V gene end was trimmed by 3 bases and the J gene end by 8 bases; junction bases not matched to a gene: 6. CDR3 DNA: TGCAGCGTTGATCAGGGACTAGCGGGAGTTTATGAGCAGTTCTTC. Protein product: CSVDQGLAGVYEQFF.

This clonotype was seen repeatedly, ten times or more. V gene TRBV5-1 combines with J gene TRBJ1-4; possibly TRBD1 for D (5 bases). CDR1 is SGHRS, CDR2 YFSETQ, per germline. This CDR3 has 17 amino acids. Trimming shortened V by 0 bases and J by 4 bases, and 16 bases separated the two germline ends. For the CDR3, the DNA is TGCGCCAGCAGCTTGGGACAGCGCATACTTCTTAATGAAAAACTGTTTTTT. This translates into CASSLGQRILLNEKLFF.

This clonotype was seen once. The J gene is TRBJ2-3, the V gene TRBV3-1; 7 bases are shared with TRBD2. V lost 4 bases to trimming and J lost 2 bases; unmatched junction nucleotides: 9. Germline CDR1 and CDR2: LGHDT and YNNKEL (reference sequence). CDR3 length: 16 amino acids. CDR3 nucleotide sequence: TGTGCCAGCAGCCGGGGCAGGCGGGGGTACACAGATACGCAGTATTTT. It is translated as CASSRGRRGYTDTQYF.

V is TRBV20-1 and J is TRBJ1-2; D gene uncertain. Per the germline V gene, CDR1 is DFQATT and CDR2 is SNEGSKA (reference sequence). The germline V and J ends were trimmed by 5 bases and 4 bases, with 11 bases remaining between them. CDR3 length equals 12 residues. CDR3 DNA sequence: TGCAGTGCTCTTGTATCCCTCTATGGCTACACCTTC. Translating it yields CSALVSLYGYTF.

This clonotype occurred a few times. The chain has TRBV10-3 and TRBJ1-1; a weak D match, TRBD1 (5 bases). This CDR3 is 13 amino acids long. The ends were cut back, 5 bases at V and 4 bases at J, with 11 bases in the middle. The V gene's germline CDR1 is ENHRY and CDR2 SYGVKD. The CDR3 nucleotides read TGTGCCATCAGTTCCAGGGAGAGCACTGAAGCTTTCTTT. Translated: CAISSRESTEAFF.

This clonotype was counted only a few times. J is TRBJ2-7 and V is TRBV9; 7 bases match TRBD1. The CDR3 is made up of 16 amino acids. The germline CDR1 and CDR2 sequences are SGDLS and YYNGEE. After removal of 3 bases from V and 2 bases from J, the junction contained 11 bases not matched to a gene. Written as DNA, the CDR3 is TGTGCCAGCAGCGCCCAGTCCGGGACAGACCCCTACGAGCAGTACTTC. Its translation is CASSAQSGTDPYEQYF.

This chain links TRBV24-1 with TRBJ2-6; no clear D gene. Germline CDR1 and CDR2: KGHDR and SFDVKD. The CDR3 is made up of 13 amino acids. Trimming shortened V by 10 bases and J by 2 bases, and 8 bases separated the two germline ends. CDR3 region: CATCQAGANVLTF. The DNA for the CDR3 is TGTGCCACGTGTCAGGCTGGGGCCAACGTCCTGACTTTC.

This clonotype has a handful of counts. This chain links TRBV15 with TRBJ1-2; TRBD1 might be the D (5 bases). There are 15 residues in the CDR3. The ends were cut back, 2 bases at V and 4 bases at J, with 14 bases in the middle. Looked up from germline, CDR1 is LNHNV and CDR2 is YYDKDF (reference sequence). CDR3 sequence reads: CATSRRRDGPYGYTF. CDR3 nucleotides: TGTGCCACCAGCAGACGCCGGGACGGACCCTATGGCTACACCTTC.

This clonotype was seen a few times. This sequence joins TRBV6-1 and TRBJ1-2; possibly TRBD1 for D (5 bases). The length of the CDR3 is 14 residues. CDR1 is MNHNS and CDR2 is SASEGT in the germline V gene. The V gene lost 2 bases and the J gene lost 5 bases, with 12 bases spanning the gap. The DNA for the CDR3 is TGTGCCAGCAGTGAACAGGGAGCGCGGTATGGCTACACCTTC. This gives the protein CASSEQGARYGYTF.

V gene TRBV12-3 or TRBV12-4 combines with J gene TRBJ1-6, with TRBD1 identical over 9 bases. The trim removed 4 bases at V and 7 bases at J, leaving 2 bases unmatched. CDR3 length: 14 amino acids. The DNA for the CDR3 is TGTGCCAGCAGTTGGACAGGGGCGAATTCACCCCTCCACTTT. It yields the protein CASSWTGANSPLHF.

The chain carries TRBV27 and TRBJ1-2, with D possibly matching TRBD1 (6 bases). V was trimmed by 7 bases and J by 6 bases, leaving 15 bases between them. The CDR3 spans 13 residues. In germline, CDR1 is MNHEY, CDR2 SMNVEV (reference sequence). The CDR3 DNA sequence: TGTGCCAGCACCCCTGGAGGGGGGCATGGCTACACCTTC. Translating gives CASTPGGGHGYTF.